This T cell receptor (beta chain) derives from a study of radiation and T cells in renal cell carcinoma. Sequencing was performed with immunoSEQ multiplex PCR; in TCRdb, only in-frame clones are kept and a portion is missing. The sample comprises roughly 90,000 clones, around 81% of which are singletons, and approximately 9.6% rests with the top ten. Documented time point: blood 4 weeks post-SBRT, at nephrectomy. Documented treatment: 15 Gy SBRT to primary tumor, nephrectomy 4 weeks later. In germline, CDR1 is SGHTS, CDR2 YDEGEE. The CDR3 loop spans 17 amino acids. The V gene end was trimmed by 4 bases and the J gene end by 6 bases; junction bases not matched to a gene: 14.

The sample here was blood, taken from a patient whose treatment included radiotherapy and nephrectomy. The TCR comes from a man aged 45-65 years with renal cell carcinoma. The chain combines TRBV5-8 with TRBJ2-2; 8 positions match TRBD2. The CDR3 reads CASSVGSGGPLAGELFF. CDR3 sequence (DNA): TGTGCCAGCAGCGTGGGGAGCGGGGGCCCACTAGCCGGGGAGCTGTTTTTT.